This TCR beta chain was documented in a study of blood T cells in healthy people across ages. In the study overall: Template switching recovered approximately one barcoded beta molecule for every two T cells.

Primed by a sample-barcoded 5' primer and a J-beta primer mix, a second PCR proceeded for about 6 to 11 cycles. In TCRdb, the 5' RACE reads were re-called with MiXCR into one record per CDR3 protein. There are 920,000 or so distinct CDR3 sequences in the sample; under 45% occur only once, and over 15% lies in the top ten. Donation came from healthy Caucasian individuals in Russia who were aged 6 to 90. This clonotype originated in a woman aged 60 to 75 in good health. The specimen sequenced was blood.

The CDR3 reads CAVKSTSGAGEQFF. The CDR3 region has the DNA TGTGCCGTAAAGAGCACTAGCGGGGCTGGTGAGCAGTTCTTC. The chain carries TRBV10-3 and TRBJ2-1; 10 bases are shared with TRBD2. The CDR3 is 14 residues long. Germline V gene lookup returns CDR1 ENHRY and CDR2 SYGVKD. With 11 bases clipped from V and 9 bases from J, the junction kept 13 bases outside the gene matches.